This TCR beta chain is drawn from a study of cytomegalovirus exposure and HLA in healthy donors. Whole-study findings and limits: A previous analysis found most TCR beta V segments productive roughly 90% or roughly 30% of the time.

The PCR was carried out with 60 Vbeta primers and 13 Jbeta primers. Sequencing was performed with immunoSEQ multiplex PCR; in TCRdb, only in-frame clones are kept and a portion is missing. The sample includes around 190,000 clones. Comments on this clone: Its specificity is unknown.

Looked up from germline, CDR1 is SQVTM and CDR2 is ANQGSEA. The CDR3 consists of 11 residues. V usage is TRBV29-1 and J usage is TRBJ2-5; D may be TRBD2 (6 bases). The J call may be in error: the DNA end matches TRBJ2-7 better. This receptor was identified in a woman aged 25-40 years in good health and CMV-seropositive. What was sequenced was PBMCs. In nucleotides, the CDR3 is TGCAGCGGGAGGGTTTCCTACGAGCAGTACTTC. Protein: CSGRVSYEQYF.